The clone carrying this T cell receptor (beta chain) was seen repeatedly, ten times or more. TCRdb re-called the RT-PCR reads with MiXCR, one entry per CDR3 protein. Of more than 550,000 distinct CDR3 sequences listed, 12% to 15% are singletons. This receptor was taken from a female donor in good health, serving as a healthy control. Sequenced: memory CD4+ T cells from blood.

CDR3 in DNA: TGTGCCAGCAGCTTGTTGGTAGGGGGGAACACCGGGGAGCTGTTTTTT. It codes for CASSLLVGGNTGELFF. V gene TRBV5-6 combines with J gene TRBJ2-2, with D possibly matching TRBD1 (6 bases). V gave up 1 base and J gave up 1 base, with 11 bases separating them. Germline V lookup: CDR1 SGHDT, CDR2 YYEEEE. CDR3 length: 16 amino acids.